Presented here are 23 T cell receptor beta chains from one specimen sequenced in a study of Ad26.COV2.S vaccination and SARS-CoV-2 variants. Treatment defined: roughly 20 received Ad26.COV2.S at low or high dose, single or two shots; about five received placebo; per-sample allocation not given. Sampling happened 63 days after the first vaccine or placebo injection. Profiled with immunoSEQ multiplex PCR; TCRdb holds only in-frame clones, not every one. The sample has hundreds of thousands of clones; 86% are singletons. The sequencing used peripheral blood, collected in a trial of Ad26.COV2.S vaccine versus placebo. These receptor sequences come from a person aged 18-60 years who received the Ad26.COV2.S COVID-19 vaccine or a placebo.

The V and J genes are TRBV4-1 and TRBJ2-7; D is uncertain. CDR1 MGHRA and CDR2 YSYEKL come from the germline V gene. There are 16 residues in the CDR3. The ends were cut back, 0 bases at V and 0 bases at J, with 12 bases in the middle. Here the CDR3 reads CASSQETGRSSYEQYF. DNA for the CDR3: TGCGCCAGCAGCCAAGAAACGGGCCGATCCTCCTACGAGCAGTACTTC.

The V and J genes are TRBV28 and TRBJ1-2; TRBD1 matches 9 bases. With 7 bases clipped from V and 8 bases from J, the junction kept 11 bases outside the gene matches. In germline, CDR1 is MDHEN, CDR2 SYDVKM. The CDR3 totals 14 residues. CDR3 bases: TGTGCCAGCATCGGGTGGGACAGGGCGAGGGGCTACACCTTC. Translated, it gives CASIGWDRARGYTF.

The V and J genes are TRBV7-8 and TRBJ2-7, with a possible D match to TRBD2 (6 bases). The CDR3 is 14 amino acids. The germline V and J ends were trimmed by 5 bases and 4 bases, with 15 bases remaining between them. In germline, CDR1 is SGHVS, CDR2 FQNEAQ. In DNA, the CDR3 is TGTGCCAGCAGCGAACAACTAGCTTTGTACGAGCAGTACTTC. Translation gives CASSEQLALYEQYF. Using reference TRBV7-8 and TRBJ2-7 for the parts outside the CDR3, the full variable domain is GAGVSQSPRYKVAKRGQDVALRCDPISGHVSLFWYQQALGQGPEFLTYFQNEAQLDKSGLPSDRFFAERPEGSVSTLKIQRTQQEDSAVYLCASSEQLALYEQYFGPGTRLTVT.

The V gene is TRBV28, the J gene TRBJ1-2; 9 nucleotides line up with TRBD1. Germline V gene sequence: CDR1 MDHEN, CDR2 SYDVKM. The J segment lost 6 bases and the V segment lost 2 bases, leaving 7 bases of the junction unmatched. The CDR3 totals 15 residues. CDR3 nucleotide sequence: TGTGCCAGCAGTTTAATGTACAGGGGGCATAATGGCTACACCTTC. It encodes CASSLMYRGHNGYTF.

The chain couples TRBV4-2 to TRBJ1-3, with a possible D match to TRBD1 (5 bases). CDR1 and CDR2 (germline): LGHNA, YNFKEQ. V was clipped by 0 bases and J by 0 bases, with 18 bases between them. CDR3 length: 19 amino acids. The CDR3: CASSQDPLAGHSSGNTIYF. In DNA, the CDR3 is TGTGCCAGCAGCCAAGATCCCCTGGCAGGGCATAGCTCTGGAAACACCATATATTTT.

This clone was detected only once. The rearrangement links TRBV7-2 to TRBJ1-5; maybe TRBD1 (5 bases). Germline CDR1 and CDR2: SGHTA and FQGNSA. The V end was cut by 3 bases, the J end by 0 bases, with 9 bases between. The CDR3 covers 15 residues. The CDR3 DNA reads TGTGCCAGCAGCTTGGACATAAATAGCAATCAGCCCCAGCATTTT. Translation gives CASSLDINSNQPQHF.

V and J are TRBV28 and TRBJ1-2; no firm D call. From germline, CDR1 is MDHEN and CDR2 SYDVKM. The V gene lost 4 bases and the J gene lost 8 bases, with 17 bases spanning the gap. The CDR3 is 14 amino acids. DNA of the CDR3: TGTGCCAGCAGTTCTATAGTGGGATCTTTGGGCTACACCTTC. It yields the protein CASSSIVGSLGYTF.

The chain combines TRBV7-9 with TRBJ2-7, with a possible D match to TRBD1 (6 bases). Between the trimmed V and J ends, which lost 4 bases and 2 bases, there was a span of 15 bases. This CDR3 comprises 15 residues. Per the germline V gene, CDR1 is SEHNR and CDR2 is FQNEAQ (reference sequence). CDR3 sequence reads: CASSSRGTLTYEQYF. The DNA of the CDR3 is TGTGCCAGCAGCTCAAGGGGGACACTAACCTACGAGCAGTACTTC.

CDR3 nucleotides: TGTGCCAGCAGTTACCCGGGACAGACCAATAGCAATCAGCCCCAGCATTTT. Translated, it gives CASSYPGQTNSNQPQHF. The chain combines TRBV6-2 or TRBV6-3 with TRBJ1-5; the match to TRBD1 covers 7 bases. Germline V gene lookup returns CDR1 MNHEY and CDR2 SVGEGT. The CDR3 is made up of 17 amino acids. The V and J ends lost 2 bases and 0 bases, in that order; junction bases with no gene match: 7.

This clone came up once. J is TRBJ2-1 and V is TRBV21-1; TRBD2 reflects the table's D call only, with no check against the DNA. TRBV21-1 is a listed pseudogene. CDR3 length: 17 residues. CDR3 nucleotides: TGTGCCAGCGGGGACCCTAGCGGCGGGAGCCTATACAATGAGCAGTTCTTC. This codes for CASGDPSGGSLYNEQFF.

This clone appeared a single time. J is TRBJ1-1 and V is TRBV4-3; D unclear. The germline V gene has CDR1 LGHNA and CDR2 YSLEER. This CDR3 region has 16 residues. V shed 0 bases and J shed 4 bases, with 15 bases lying between them. CDR3 DNA: TGCGCCAGCAGCCAAGATCGGGGTGGTGTGGGCACTGAAGCTTTCTTT. This gives the protein CASSQDRGGVGTEAFF.

This chain connects TRBV19 to TRBJ2-1, with unresolved D. This CDR3 contains 14 residues. Germline loops: CDR1 LNHDA, CDR2 SQIVND (reference sequence). Trimming stripped 0 bases from V and 1 base from J, with 4 bases between. Here the CDR3 DNA reads TGTGCCAGTAGTATAGACGGATCCTACAATGAGCAGTTCTTC. It encodes CASSIDGSYNEQFF. Using reference TRBV19 and TRBJ2-1 for the parts outside the CDR3, the full variable domain is DGGITQSPKYLFRKEGQNVTLSCEQNLNHDAMYWYRQDPGQGLRLIYYSQIVNDFQKGDIAEGYSVSREKKESFPLTVTSAQKNPTAFYLCASSIDGSYNEQFFGPGTRLTVL.

This rearrangement joins TRBV5-1 to TRBJ2-5; 10 bases line up with TRBD1. After removal of 3 bases from V and 3 bases from J, the junction contained 2 bases not matched to a gene. Germline lookup yields CDR1 SGHRS and CDR2 YFSETQ. The CDR3 spans 14 residues. CDR3 coding DNA: TGCGCCAGCAGCTGGGGGACAGGGGAAGAGACCCAGTACTTC. Residues: CASSWGTGEETQYF.

The chain joins TRBV29-1 to TRBJ2-5, with D perhaps matching TRBD2 (6 bases). The CDR3 is 13 residues long. From germline, CDR1 is SQVTM and CDR2 ANQGSEA. Trimming stripped 6 bases from V and 5 bases from J, with 16 bases between. The CDR3 region is CSVVGGQGETQYF. The CDR3 DNA reads as TGCAGCGTGGTCGGAGGGCAGGGCGAGACCCAGTACTTC. The complete variable domain, with remaining parts taken from reference TRBV29-1 and TRBJ2-5, reads SAVISQKPSRDICQRGTSLTIQCQVDSQVTMMFWYRQQPGQSLTLIATANQGSEATYESGFVIDKFPISRPNLTFSTLTVSNMSPEDSSIYLCSVVGGQGETQYFGPGTRLLVL.

This clone appeared a few times. The chain has TRBV6-2 or TRBV6-3 and TRBJ2-3; possible D gene TRBD2, 5 bases. The CDR3 has 14 residues. Trimming took 7 bases from V and 5 from J, leaving 16 bases between them. Germline lookup yields CDR1 MNHEY and CDR2 SVGEGT. CDR3 DNA sequence: TGTGCCAGCACCCCCGCCGGGGATAGAGATACGCAGTATTTT. Protein: CASTPAGDRDTQYF.

The CDR3 region has the DNA TGCAGTGCTAGTGCCGGCTCGGGGTCACATCAGCCCCAGCATTTT. Translating it yields CSASAGSGSHQPQHF. The V and J genes are TRBV20-1 and TRBJ1-5, with no clear D. The CDR3 consists of 15 residues. CDR1 is DFQATT, CDR2 SNEGSKA, per germline (reference sequence). Between the trimmed V and J ends, which lost 3 bases and 5 bases, there was a span of 17 bases.

The V gene is TRBV10-2, the J gene TRBJ2-1; D uncertain. The CDR3 sequence is 11 residues long. Germline V gene data show CDR1 as WSHSY and CDR2 as SAAADI. V was cut by 5 bases and J by 10 bases, with 9 bases left in between. The CDR3 sequence: CASSLAGEQFF. The CDR3 DNA is TGCGCCAGCAGTTTAGCCGGGGAGCAGTTCTTC.

The chain is built from TRBV18 and TRBJ2-1, with unresolved D. V dropped 3 bases and J dropped 0 bases, with 6 bases sitting between them. CDR1 is KGHSH, CDR2 LQKENI, per germline. The CDR3 is made up of 14 amino acids. The CDR3 reads CASSPGFSYNEQFF. CDR3 coding DNA: TGTGCCAGCTCACCCGGGTTCTCCTACAATGAGCAGTTCTTC.

This clone was seen a handful of times. This chain connects TRBV19 to TRBJ2-3; 8 nucleotides line up with TRBD2. V shed 6 bases, J shed 4 bases, and the junction held 12 bases outside the gene matches. Germline lookup yields CDR1 LNHDA and CDR2 SQIVND (reference sequence). This CDR3 is 16 amino acids long. The CDR3 reads CASSPTRSGSSDTQYF. CDR3 bases: TGTGCCAGTAGCCCGACCCGCAGCGGGAGTTCAGATACGCAGTATTTT. The full variable domain, rest sourced from reference TRBV19 and TRBJ2-3, is DGGITQSPKYLFRKEGQNVTLSCEQNLNHDAMYWYRQDPGQGLRLIYYSQIVNDFQKGDIAEGYSVSREKKESFPLTVTSAQKNPTAFYLCASSPTRSGSSDTQYFGPGTRLTVL.

The chain recombines TRBV20-1 with TRBJ1-5, with no clear D. The V end was cut by 3 bases, the J end by 4 bases, with 13 bases between. The germline CDR1 and CDR2 sequences are DFQATT and SNEGSKA (reference sequence). CDR3 size: 14 residues. CDR3 sequence: CSASSSPTNQPQHF. For the CDR3, the DNA is TGCAGTGCTAGTTCGTCTCCTACAAATCAGCCCCAGCATTTT.

This clone showed up just once. V gene TRBV6-2 or TRBV6-3 combines with J gene TRBJ1-2; 8 bases match TRBD1. V was pared by 0 bases and J by 4 bases, with 7 bases of the junction left unmatched. Germline lookup yields CDR1 MNHEY and CDR2 SVGEGT. The CDR3 has 16 amino acids. The DNA for the CDR3 is TGTGCCAGCAGTTACTCCGGGACAGGCCAGGTCTATGGCTACACCTTC. Amino acid sequence: CASSYSGTGQVYGYTF.

The chain couples TRBV4-1 to TRBJ2-3; 7 bases agree with TRBD2. This CDR3 has 18 amino acids. The germline V gene encodes CDR1 MGHRA and CDR2 YSYEKL. With 0 bases clipped from V and 2 bases from J, the junction kept 11 bases outside the gene matches. CDR3 protein: CASSQDRLRGTSTDTQYF. The CDR3 nucleotides read TGCGCCAGCAGCCAAGATCGTCTGCGGGGGACGTCCACAGATACGCAGTATTTT.

The chain links TRBV4-2 to TRBJ2-7, with 13 bases matching TRBD2. The germline V gene has CDR1 LGHNA and CDR2 YNFKEQ. There are 15 residues in the CDR3. V trimming: 3 bases; J trimming: 7 bases; junction bases outside the gene matches: 6. The CDR3 reads CASSHGLAGAGEQYF. CDR3 nucleotides: TGTGCCAGCAGCCACGGACTAGCGGGAGCTGGGGAGCAGTACTTC.